A selection of T cell receptor beta chains follows, all from one sample in a study of T cells after somatic rescue of genetic block. Assay used: immunoSEQ multiplex PCR; TCRdb lists only in-frame clones, some missing. The sample includes around 14,000 clones, about 71% seen only once; the top ten take more than 13%. Source material: peripheral blood mononuclear cells (PBMCs). The source is a boy aged 5-17 years. CDR3s include the opening cysteine and the closing phenylalanine or tryptophan. Each record gives: V gene, J gene, CDR3 protein.

TRBV5-5	TRBJ1-2	CASSLALTGVYGYTF
TRBV28	TRBJ2-3	CASTLGAADTDTQYF
TRBV4-2	TRBJ1-6	CASSQVDLIATPLHF
TRBV6-1	TRBJ1-4	CASTPTGMWKLFF
TRBV27	TRBJ1-1	CASSLTLRGTEAFF
TRBV9	TRBJ2-5	CASSPTLGGLAGRETQYF
TRBV10-3	TRBJ2-1	CAISAGTGYNEQFF
TRBV28	TRBJ1-1	CASSRQGRSTEAFF
TRBV19	TRBJ1-2	CASSNRDRGGYTF
TRBV7-9	TRBJ2-6	CASSLRTGATSGANVLTF
TRBV13	TRBJ2-5	CASSSNRIQETQYF